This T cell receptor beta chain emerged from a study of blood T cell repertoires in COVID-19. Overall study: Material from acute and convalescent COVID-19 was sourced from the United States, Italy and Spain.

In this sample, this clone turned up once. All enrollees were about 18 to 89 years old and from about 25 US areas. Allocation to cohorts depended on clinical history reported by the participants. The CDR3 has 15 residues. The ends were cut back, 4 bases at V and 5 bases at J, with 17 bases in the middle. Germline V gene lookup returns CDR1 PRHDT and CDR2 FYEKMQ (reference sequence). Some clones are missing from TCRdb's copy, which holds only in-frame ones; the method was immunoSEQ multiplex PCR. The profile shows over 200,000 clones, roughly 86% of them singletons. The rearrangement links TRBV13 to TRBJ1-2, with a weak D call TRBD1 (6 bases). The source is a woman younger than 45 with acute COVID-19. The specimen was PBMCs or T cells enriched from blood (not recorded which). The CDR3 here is CASSSSGTRVYGYTF. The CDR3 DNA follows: TGTGCCAGCAGCTCCTCCGGGACAAGAGTATATGGCTACACCTTC.